The present entry profiles one T cell receptor (beta chain) with its context. Its specificity is not known. The source of the sample is a study of CD8+ T cells in alopecia areata. CDR1 and CDR2 from the germline V gene are SQVTM and ANQGSEA. The CDR3 runs to 12 residues. Trimming took 6 bases from V and 0 from J, leaving 8 bases between them. General study results and limits: Affected scalp, especially in alopecia totalis/universalis, had a higher clonality than normal scalp did.

The authors extracted RNA and reverse transcribed it into cDNA as the sequencing template. Using immunoSEQ multiplex PCR, the repertoire was profiled, and TCRdb retains in-frame clones only, with some absent. Altogether around 65,000 clones are present, around half being singletons, with the ten largest covering about 15%. The chain employs TRBV29-1 and TRBJ1-1; a weak D match, TRBD1 (6 bases). Material: CD8+ T cells sorted from blood, obtained at week 0. This sequence originates from a human donor with alopecia areata. The DNA of the CDR3 is TGCAGCGTCAGGGACATGAACACTGAAGCTTTCTTT. Translation gives CSVRDMNTEAFF.